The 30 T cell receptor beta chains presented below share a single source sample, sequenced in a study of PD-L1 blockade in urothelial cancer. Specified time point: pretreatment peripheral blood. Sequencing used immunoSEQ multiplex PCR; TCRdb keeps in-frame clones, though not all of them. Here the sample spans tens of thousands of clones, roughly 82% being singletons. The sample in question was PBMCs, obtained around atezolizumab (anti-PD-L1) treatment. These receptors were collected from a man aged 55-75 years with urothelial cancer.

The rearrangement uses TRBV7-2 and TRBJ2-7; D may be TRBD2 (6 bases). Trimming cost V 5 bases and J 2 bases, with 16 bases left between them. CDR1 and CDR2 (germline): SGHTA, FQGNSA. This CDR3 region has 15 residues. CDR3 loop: CASSQAWGETYEQYF. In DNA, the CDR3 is TGTGCCAGCAGCCAAGCTTGGGGGGAAACCTACGAGCAGTACTTC.

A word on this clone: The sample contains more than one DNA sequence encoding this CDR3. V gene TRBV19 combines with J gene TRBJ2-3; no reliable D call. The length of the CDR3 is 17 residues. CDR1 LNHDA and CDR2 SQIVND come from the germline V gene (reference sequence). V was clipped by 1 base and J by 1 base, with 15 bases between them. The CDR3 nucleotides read TGTGCCAGTAGTATAGGGCTCGGAGATTTCGGCACAGATACGCAGTATTTT. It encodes CASSIGLGDFGTDTQYF.

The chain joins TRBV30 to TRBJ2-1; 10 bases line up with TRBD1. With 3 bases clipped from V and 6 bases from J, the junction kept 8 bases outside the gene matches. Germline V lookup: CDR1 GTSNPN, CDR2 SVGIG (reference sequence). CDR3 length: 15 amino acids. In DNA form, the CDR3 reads TGTGCCTGGAGGGCCGACAGGGGGCACGGCAATGAGCAGTTCTTC. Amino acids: CAWRADRGHGNEQFF.

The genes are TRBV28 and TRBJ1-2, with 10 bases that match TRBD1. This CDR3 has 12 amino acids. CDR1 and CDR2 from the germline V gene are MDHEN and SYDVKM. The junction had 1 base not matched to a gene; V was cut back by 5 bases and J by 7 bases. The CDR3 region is CASSRDRGGYTF. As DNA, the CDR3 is TGTGCCAGCAGTCGGGACAGGGGTGGCTACACCTTC.

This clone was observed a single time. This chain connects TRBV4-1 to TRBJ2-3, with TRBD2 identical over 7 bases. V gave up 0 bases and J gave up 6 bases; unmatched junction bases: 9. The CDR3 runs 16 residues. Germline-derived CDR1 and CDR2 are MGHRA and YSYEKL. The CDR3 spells CASSQDSGGGSDTQYF. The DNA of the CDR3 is TGCGCCAGCAGCCAAGATTCCGGCGGGGGTTCGGATACGCAGTATTTT.

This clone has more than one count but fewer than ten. The CDR3 sequence is CASRRLAGDYNEQFF. CDR3 nucleotide sequence: TGTGCCAGCAGACGGCTAGCGGGGGATTACAATGAGCAGTTCTTC. The chain recombines TRBV5-4 with TRBJ2-1; the match to TRBD2 covers 10 bases. The junction had 6 bases not matched to a gene; V was cut back by 5 bases and J by 4 bases. Germline V lookup: CDR1 SGHNT, CDR2 YYREEE (reference sequence). The CDR3 sequence is 15 residues long.

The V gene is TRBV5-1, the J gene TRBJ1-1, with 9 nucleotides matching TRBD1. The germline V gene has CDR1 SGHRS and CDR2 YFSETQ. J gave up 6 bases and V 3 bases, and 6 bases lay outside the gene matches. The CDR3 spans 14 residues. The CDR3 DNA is TGCGCCAGCAGCTCGGGGACAGGGCGGGCTGAAGCTTTCTTT. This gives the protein CASSSGTGRAEAFF.

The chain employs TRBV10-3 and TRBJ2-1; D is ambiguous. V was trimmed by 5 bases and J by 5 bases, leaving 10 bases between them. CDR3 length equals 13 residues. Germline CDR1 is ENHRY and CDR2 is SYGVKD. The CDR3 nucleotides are TGTGCCATCAGTTTAGCACCCAACAATGAGCAGTTCTTC. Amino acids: CAISLAPNNEQFF.

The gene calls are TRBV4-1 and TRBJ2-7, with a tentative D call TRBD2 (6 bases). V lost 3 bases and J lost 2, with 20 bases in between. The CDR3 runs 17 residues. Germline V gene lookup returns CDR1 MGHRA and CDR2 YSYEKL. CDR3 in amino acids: CASSQGIGTLSPYEQYF. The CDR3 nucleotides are TGCGCCAGCAGCCAGGGTATCGGGACTCTTTCCCCCTACGAGCAGTACTTC.

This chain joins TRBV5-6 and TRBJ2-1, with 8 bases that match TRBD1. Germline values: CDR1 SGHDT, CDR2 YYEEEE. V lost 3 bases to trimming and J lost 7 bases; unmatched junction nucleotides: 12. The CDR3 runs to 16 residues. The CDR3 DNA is TGTGCCAGCAGCTCCCTGCCAGGGGGCCGGGGAAATGAGCAGTTCTTC. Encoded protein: CASSSLPGGRGNEQFF.

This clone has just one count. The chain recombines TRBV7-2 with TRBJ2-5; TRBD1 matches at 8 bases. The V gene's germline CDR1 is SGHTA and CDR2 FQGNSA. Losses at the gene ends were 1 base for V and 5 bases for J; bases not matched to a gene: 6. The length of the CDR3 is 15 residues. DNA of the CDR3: TGTGCCAGCAGCTTAGGGCCAGGGGGCCAGGAGACCCAGTACTTC. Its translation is CASSLGPGGQETQYF.

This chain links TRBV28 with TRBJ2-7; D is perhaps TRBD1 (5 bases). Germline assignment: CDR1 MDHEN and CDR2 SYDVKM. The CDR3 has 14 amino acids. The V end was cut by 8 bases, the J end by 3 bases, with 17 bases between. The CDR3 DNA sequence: TGTGCCAGCTCCCTTTTCAGGGTCGGCTACGAGCAGTACTTC. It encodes CASSLFRVGYEQYF. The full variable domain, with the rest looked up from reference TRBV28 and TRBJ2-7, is DVKVTQSSRYLVKRTGEKVFLECVQDMDHENMFWYRQDPGLGLRLIYFSYDVKMKEKGDIPEGYSVSREKKERFSLILESASTNQTSMYLCASSLFRVGYEQYFGPGTRLTVT.

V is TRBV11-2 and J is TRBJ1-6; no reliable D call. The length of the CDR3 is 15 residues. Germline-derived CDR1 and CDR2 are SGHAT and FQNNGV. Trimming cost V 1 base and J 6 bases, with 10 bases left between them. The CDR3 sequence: CASSLGGSGNSPLHF. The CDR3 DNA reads TGTGCCAGCAGCTTAGGAGGAAGTGGTAATTCACCCCTCCACTTT.

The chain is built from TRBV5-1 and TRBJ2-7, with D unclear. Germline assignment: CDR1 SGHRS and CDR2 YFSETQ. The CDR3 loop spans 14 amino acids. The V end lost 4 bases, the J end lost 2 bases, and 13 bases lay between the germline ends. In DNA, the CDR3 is TGCGCCAGCAGCGTGGACGGAGTACCCTACGAGCAGTACTTC. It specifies CASSVDGVPYEQYF.

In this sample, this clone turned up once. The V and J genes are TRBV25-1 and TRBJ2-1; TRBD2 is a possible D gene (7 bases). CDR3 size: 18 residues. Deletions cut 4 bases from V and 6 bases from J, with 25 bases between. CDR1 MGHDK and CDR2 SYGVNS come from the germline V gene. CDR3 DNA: TGTGCCAGCAGTGGCCCCACGCGAGGGGAGGGGGGGATCAATGAGCAGTTCTTC. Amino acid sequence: CASSGPTRGEGGINEQFF.

The chain's CDR3 is CASSVGGTRGEKLFF. DNA of the CDR3: TGTGCCAGCAGCGTAGGGGGTACGCGGGGGGAAAAACTGTTTTTT. The chain joins TRBV9 to TRBJ1-4, with D perhaps matching TRBD1 (5 bases). Per germline, CDR1 SGDLS and CDR2 YYNGEE. There are 15 residues in the CDR3. Trimming removed 0 bases from V and 8 bases from J, with 14 bases in between.

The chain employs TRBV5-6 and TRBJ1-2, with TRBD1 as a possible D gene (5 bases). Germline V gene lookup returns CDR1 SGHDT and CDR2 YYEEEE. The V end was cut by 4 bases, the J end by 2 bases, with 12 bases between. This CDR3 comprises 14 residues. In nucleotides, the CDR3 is TGTGCCAGCAGCGCCGGCCGACAGAACTATGGCTACACCTTC. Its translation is CASSAGRQNYGYTF.

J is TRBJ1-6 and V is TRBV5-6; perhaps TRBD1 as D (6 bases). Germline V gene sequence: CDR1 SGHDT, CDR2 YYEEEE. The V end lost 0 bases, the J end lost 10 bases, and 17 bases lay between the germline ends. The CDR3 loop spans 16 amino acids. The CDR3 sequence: CASSLAAGQLNSPLHF. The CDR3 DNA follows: TGTGCCAGCAGCTTGGCCGCCGGACAGTTAAACTCACCCCTCCACTTT.

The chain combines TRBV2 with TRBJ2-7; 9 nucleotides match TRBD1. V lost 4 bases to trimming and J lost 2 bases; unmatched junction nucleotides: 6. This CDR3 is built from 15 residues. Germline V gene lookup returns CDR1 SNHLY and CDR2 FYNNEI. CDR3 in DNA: TGTGCCAGCAGTGTAGGACGGGACAGGGCCTACGAGCAGTACTTC. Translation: CASSVGRDRAYEQYF.

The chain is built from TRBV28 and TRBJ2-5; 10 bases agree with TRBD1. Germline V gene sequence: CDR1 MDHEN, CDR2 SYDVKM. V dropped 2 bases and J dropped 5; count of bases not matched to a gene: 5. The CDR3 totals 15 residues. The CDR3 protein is CASSLVGTGAETQYF. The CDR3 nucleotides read TGTGCCAGCAGTTTAGTTGGGACAGGGGCCGAGACCCAGTACTTC. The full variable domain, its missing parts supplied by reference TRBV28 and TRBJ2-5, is DVKVTQSSRYLVKRTGEKVFLECVQDMDHENMFWYRQDPGLGLRLIYFSYDVKMKEKGDIPEGYSVSREKKERFSLILESASTNQTSMYLCASSLVGTGAETQYFGPGTRLLVL.

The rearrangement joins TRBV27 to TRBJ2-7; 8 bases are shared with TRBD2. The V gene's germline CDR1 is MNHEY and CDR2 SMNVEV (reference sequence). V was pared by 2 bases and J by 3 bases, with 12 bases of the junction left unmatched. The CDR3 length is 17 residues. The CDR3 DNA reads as TGTGCCAGCAGTTTAATTCGCCCAGCGGGGGTATACTACGAGCAGTACTTC. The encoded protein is CASSLIRPAGVYYEQYF.

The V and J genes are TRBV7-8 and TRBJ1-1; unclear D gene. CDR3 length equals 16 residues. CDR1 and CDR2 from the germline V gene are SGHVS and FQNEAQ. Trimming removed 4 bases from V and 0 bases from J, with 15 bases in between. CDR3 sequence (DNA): TGTGCCAGCAGCTCTCGGACGGGATCAATGAACACTGAAGCTTTCTTT. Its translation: CASSSRTGSMNTEAFF. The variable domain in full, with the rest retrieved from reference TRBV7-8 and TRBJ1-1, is GAGVSQSPRYKVAKRGQDVALRCDPISGHVSLFWYQQALGQGPEFLTYFQNEAQLDKSGLPSDRFFAERPEGSVSTLKIQRTQQEDSAVYLCASSSRTGSMNTEAFFGQGTRLTVV.

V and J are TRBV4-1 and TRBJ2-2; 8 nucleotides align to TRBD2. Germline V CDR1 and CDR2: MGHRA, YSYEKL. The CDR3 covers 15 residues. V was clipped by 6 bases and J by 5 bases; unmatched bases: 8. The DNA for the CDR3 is TGCGCCAGCAGATCCGGGGGGGGGAGAACCGGGGAGCTGTTTTTT. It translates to CASRSGGGRTGELFF.

CDR3 loop: CASSPPIASGDPDTQYF. The CDR3 DNA reads as TGTGCCAGCTCACCACCGATCGCTAGCGGGGATCCAGATACGCAGTATTTT. This chain links TRBV18 with TRBJ2-3, with 9 bases matching TRBD2. From germline, CDR1 is KGHSH and CDR2 LQKENI. Losses at the gene ends were 0 bases for V and 4 bases for J; bases not matched to a gene: 8. The CDR3 loop spans 17 amino acids.

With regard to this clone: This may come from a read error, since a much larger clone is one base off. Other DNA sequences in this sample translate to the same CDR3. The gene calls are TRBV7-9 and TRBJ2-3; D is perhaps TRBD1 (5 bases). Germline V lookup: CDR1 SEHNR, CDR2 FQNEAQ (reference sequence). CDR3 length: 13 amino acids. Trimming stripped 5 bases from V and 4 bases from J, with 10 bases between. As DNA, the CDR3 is TGTGCCAGCAGCCCAAGGGGCCCAGATACGCAGTATTTT. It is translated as CASSPRGPDTQYF.

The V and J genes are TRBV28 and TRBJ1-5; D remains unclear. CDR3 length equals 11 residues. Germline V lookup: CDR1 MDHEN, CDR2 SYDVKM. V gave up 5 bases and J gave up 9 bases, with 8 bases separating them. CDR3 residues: CASSDGGPQHF. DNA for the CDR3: TGTGCCAGCAGTGACGGCGGGCCCCAGCATTTT.

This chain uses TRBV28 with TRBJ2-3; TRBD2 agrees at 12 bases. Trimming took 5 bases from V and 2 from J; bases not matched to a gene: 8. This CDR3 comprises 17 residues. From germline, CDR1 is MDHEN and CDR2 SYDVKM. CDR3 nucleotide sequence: TGTGCCAGCAGTCCTCTAGCGGGGGGGCTCCACACAGATACGCAGTATTTT. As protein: CASSPLAGGLHTDTQYF.

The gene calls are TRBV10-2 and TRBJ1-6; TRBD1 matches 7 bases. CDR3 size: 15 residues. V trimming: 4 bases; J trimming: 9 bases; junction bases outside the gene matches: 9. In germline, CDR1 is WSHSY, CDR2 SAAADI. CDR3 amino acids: CASSVGTERSSPLHF. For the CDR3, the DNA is TGCGCCAGCAGTGTTGGGACAGAGAGGAGTTCACCCCTCCACTTT.

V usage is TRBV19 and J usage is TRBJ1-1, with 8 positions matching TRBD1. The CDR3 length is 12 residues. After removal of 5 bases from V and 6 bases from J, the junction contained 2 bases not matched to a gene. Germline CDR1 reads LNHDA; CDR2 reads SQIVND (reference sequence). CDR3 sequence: CASSSGGPEAFF. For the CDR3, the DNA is TGTGCCAGTAGTTCAGGGGGCCCTGAAGCTTTCTTT.

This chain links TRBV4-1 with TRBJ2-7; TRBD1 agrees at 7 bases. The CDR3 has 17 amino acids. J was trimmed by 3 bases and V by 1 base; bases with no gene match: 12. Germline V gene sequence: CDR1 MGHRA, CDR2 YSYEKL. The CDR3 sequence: CASSQAGQWTASYEQYF. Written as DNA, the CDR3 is TGCGCCAGCAGCCAAGCGGGACAGTGGACGGCAAGCTACGAGCAGTACTTC.